Sequencing of this T cell receptor beta chain was carried out in a study of OX40 agonist ivuxolimab in advanced cancers. Overall study context: Patients received ivuxolimab, an intravenous treatment, every 2 weeks at 0.01 to 10 mg/kg. It was permissible to have had prior anti-PD-1, anti-PD-L1 or anti-CTLA-4 therapy, and less than 45% had some.

Clones were read by immunoSEQ multiplex PCR, and TCRdb kept only the in-frame ones, dropping some. The sample includes some 59,000 clones, 82% seen only once; the top ten take around 3.8%. Germline assignment: CDR1 SEHNR and CDR2 FQNEAQ (reference sequence). V was trimmed by 2 bases and J by 3 bases, leaving 19 bases between them. The CDR3 loop spans 17 amino acids. The starting material was CD4+ or CD8+ T cells sorted from blood, obtained in a trial of the OX40 agonist ivuxolimab. The chain employs TRBV7-9 and TRBJ1-1; no clear D. This sequence originates from an adult with an advanced solid tumor such as melanoma, head and neck, liver or kidney cancer. The CDR3 here is CASSLPGPRRIDTEAFF. Here the CDR3 DNA reads TGTGCCAGCAGCTTACCGGGCCCCCGGAGGATTGACACTGAAGCTTTCTTT.